This T cell receptor beta chain was found in a study of metastatic and nonmetastatic thyroid tumors. This clone has at least ten counts. Nobody among the patients had been given any treatment before thyroid surgery. The CDR3 is made up of 13 amino acids. Germline CDR1 is MNHEY and CDR2 is SVGAGI. Trimming took 2 bases from V and 2 from J, leaving 4 bases between them. Original handling: Between-group CDR3 differences, defined by clinicopathological status, yielded a distant-metastasis classifier for papillary thyroid cancer. TCRdb reprocessed the PCR reads via MiXCR. V and J calls and clone size were set by TCRdb, not the authors. This table has 50,000 or so clones, roughly a fifth appearing once.

The chain carries TRBV6-5 and TRBJ1-3; no definite D call. Material: blood. This sequence was found in a male donor with papillary thyroid cancer or a benign thyroid nodule (not recorded which). Some clones in this sample may be carry-over from other donors' samples. Here the CDR3 reads CASSYEAGNTIYF. DNA for the CDR3: TGTGCCAGCAGTTACGAAGCTGGAAACACCATATATTTT.